A single sample gave rise to the 9 T cell receptor beta chains below, sequenced in a study of blood T cell repertoires in COVID-19 (dated by TCRdb to about 2020). Libraries were made using the immunoSEQ multiplex PCR assay. TCRdb limited this immuneACCESS table to in-frame rearrangements with V and J called. A share of clones is missing; checked studies link under half to unresolved V genes, and the rest is unexplained. This sample comprises some 250,000 clones, about 91% of them detected only once. Of the sample, 1.2% falls within the top ten clones. Sequenced material: PBMCs or T cells enriched from blood (not recorded which). The receptor set was obtained from a human donor in a cohort exposed to, infected with or recovered from COVID-19 (not recorded which). The donor label of this sample is uncertain.

The CDR3 DNA sequence: TGTGCCAGTAACCAGGGCCGCTCTGGGGCCAACGTCCTGACTTTC. It encodes CASNQGRSGANVLTF. This chain joins TRBV19 and TRBJ2-6, with D tentatively TRBD1 (5 bases). CDR3 size: 15 residues. V lost 7 bases to trimming and J lost 0 bases, with 10 bases between them. Germline V lookup: CDR1 LNHDA, CDR2 SQIVND (reference sequence).

This sequence joins TRBV13 and TRBJ2-2, with 9 bases lining up with TRBD2. There are 16 residues in the CDR3. The V segment lost 1 base and the J segment 1 base; nucleotides outside the gene matches: 1. Germline V gene lookup returns CDR1 PRHDT and CDR2 FYEKMQ (reference sequence). CDR3 bases: TGTGCCAGCAGCTTAGCTAGCGGGGAGAACACCGGGGAGCTGTTTTTT. Translating gives CASSLASGENTGELFF.

The chain recombines TRBV5-4 with TRBJ2-4; D call uncertain. Germline V gives CDR1 SGHNT, CDR2 YYREEE (reference sequence). CDR3 length: 17 amino acids. V was shortened by 3 bases and J by 0 bases, with 16 bases between the two germline ends. The CDR3 sequence: CASSSLFSGTAKNIQYF. CDR3 DNA sequence: TGTGCCAGCAGCTCTTTATTCTCAGGAACAGCCAAAAACATTCAGTACTTC.

This clone was seen a single time. This CDR3 is CASSLAVTGSAYEQYF. The CDR3 coding sequence is TGTGCCAGCAGCTTAGCGGTAACAGGGAGTGCATACGAGCAGTACTTC. The J gene is TRBJ2-7, the V gene TRBV7-6, with D perhaps matching TRBD1 (6 bases). This CDR3 is built from 16 residues. Germline V gives CDR1 SGHVS, CDR2 FNYEAQ. Between the trimmed V and J ends, which lost 0 bases and 4 bases, there was a span of 16 bases.

This clone was seen once. This chain joins TRBV10-3 and TRBJ1-1, with D uncertain. Germline lookup yields CDR1 ENHRY and CDR2 SYGVKD. The CDR3 sequence is 14 residues long. Trimming took off 2 bases at V and 6 bases at J, with 13 bases between the two ends. The CDR3 is CAISEHGVSSEAFF. CDR3 nucleotides: TGTGCCATCAGTGAGCACGGGGTATCTTCTGAAGCTTTCTTT.

V and J are TRBV19 and TRBJ1-1; D is perhaps TRBD1 (5 bases). Trimming took 6 bases from V and 0 from J, leaving 11 bases between them. CDR1 and CDR2 (germline): LNHDA, SQIVND (reference sequence). The CDR3 covers 14 residues. CDR3 sequence reads: CASSTGLMNTEAFF. The DNA for the CDR3 is TGTGCCAGTAGCACGGGACTGATGAACACTGAAGCTTTCTTT.

V gene TRBV2 combines with J gene TRBJ2-7; 7 bases align to TRBD2. The length of the CDR3 is 14 residues. Trimming cost V 1 base and J 9 bases; bases outside gene matches: 9. CDR1 and CDR2 from the germline V gene are SNHLY and FYNNEI. Here the CDR3 reads CASSEGDYLSGQYF. In nucleotides, the CDR3 is TGTGCCAGCAGTGAAGGGGACTACTTGTCAGGGCAGTACTTC.

The rearrangement joins TRBV2 to TRBJ2-1, with 15 nucleotides matching TRBD2. V trimming: 6 bases; J trimming: 5 bases; junction bases outside the gene matches: 5. Germline CDR1 and CDR2: SNHLY and FYNNEI. The CDR3 consists of 16 residues. The CDR3 DNA reads as TGTGCCAGCAGGAAGGGACTAGCGGGGGGTCACAATGAGCAGTTCTTC. It yields the protein CASRKGLAGGHNEQFF.

This sequence joins TRBV25-1 and TRBJ1-1; TRBD1 matches at 7 bases. With 6 bases clipped from V and 5 bases from J, the junction kept 9 bases outside the gene matches. This CDR3 is built from 14 residues. In germline, CDR1 is MGHDK, CDR2 SYGVNS. Here the CDR3 DNA reads TGTGCCAGCAGAGGAATAGGGGGCGAGACTGAAGCTTTCTTT. This encodes CASRGIGGETEAFF.